The clone carrying this T cell receptor beta chain was counted once. Antigen specificity is unknown. The time point denotes: cycle 4 day 1 (C4D1), after less than 7 weeks of nivolumab. All patients relapsed after autologous stem cell transplantation, and brentuximab vedotin exposure varied. These data are taken from a study of PD-1 blockade in classical Hodgkin lymphoma. Overall study results and limits: Newly diagnosed patients had baseline TCR diversity that was reportedly lower than that of healthy donors. Repertoire difference causes, possibly disease activity or prior therapy, remain undefined. Complete responders possessed baseline diversity comparable to newly diagnosed patients.

Profiled with immunoSEQ multiplex PCR; TCRdb holds only in-frame clones, not every one. The sample includes 25,000 to 35,000 clones, around three quarters of them seen just once. The germline CDR1 and CDR2 sequences are MNHEY and SVGAGI. The V and J ends lost 2 bases and 7 bases respectively, with 6 bases between them. CDR3 length equals 11 residues. The sequence was collected from a human donor with classical Hodgkin lymphoma. The chain links TRBV6-5 to TRBJ2-7; D is uncertain. Source: peripheral blood mononuclear cells (PBMCs), taken before the fourth cycle of nivolumab. CDR3 DNA sequence: TGTGCCAGCAGTTACGGTGGAGAGCAGTACTTC. Translated: CASSYGGEQYF.